This TCR beta chain is from a study of OX40 agonist ivuxolimab in advanced cancers. Study overall: Patients treated during dose escalation were battling hepatocellular carcinoma, melanoma, renal cell or head and neck cancer.

Findings and caveats of the study: On average, CD8+ T cells showed a greater number of expanded clones than CD4+.

In the case of this clone: Its antigen remains unknown.

Data came from immunoSEQ multiplex PCR; TCRdb stores just in-frame clones and leaves some out. The table includes 65,000 to 70,000 clones, more than 80% detected once. V lost 0 bases, J lost 4 bases, and 7 bases stayed unmatched. Germline V lookup: CDR1 SGHTS, CDR2 YDEGEE. CDR3 length equals 16 residues. Sequenced material: CD4+ or CD8+ T cells sorted from blood, taken in a trial of the OX40 agonist ivuxolimab. The chain combines TRBV5-8 with TRBJ2-3; TRBD1 aligns across 8 bases. This sequence was found in an adult with an advanced solid tumor such as melanoma, head and neck, liver or kidney cancer. The CDR3 protein is CASSLGTGTPADTQYF. The CDR3 nucleotides are TGTGCCAGCAGCTTGGGGACAGGGACTCCCGCAGATACGCAGTATTTT. The full variable domain, its missing parts supplied by reference TRBV5-8 and TRBJ2-3, is EAGVTQSPTHLIKTRGQQATLRCSPISGHTSVYWYQQALGLGLQFLLWYDEGEERNRGNFPPRFSGRQFPNYSSELNVNALELEDSALYLCASSLGTGTPADTQYFGPGTRLTVL.